This T cell receptor (beta chain) came from a study of beta chain features in type 1 diabetes. By way of CD45RO/CCR7/CD25/CD127/CD95/CD27, the CD4+ regulatory, stem cell-like memory, central memory and naive cells were sorted. The entirety of the isolated RNA underwent reverse transcription, so expressed TCRB transcripts were sequenced. The data were produced by immunoSEQ multiplex PCR, yet TCRdb's version contains in-frame clones alone and is incomplete. The repertoire includes some 360,000 clones, over 8.5% of them detected once, and around 0.66% sits in the top ten. This clone was seen a few times. As yet, its antigen is unknown. Study outcomes and limitations: Fewer junction insertions and more nucleotide deletions appeared in type 1 diabetes patients. Within patients, naive, central memory and Treg TCRB repertoires seemed more similar than within healthy donors. Researchers report that Type 1 diabetes patients had moderately but significantly shorter TCRB CDR3s across all four CD4+ subsets.

Germline values: CDR1 GTSNPN, CDR2 SVGIG (reference sequence). The CDR3 loop spans 13 amino acids. V lost 4 bases to trimming and J lost 5 bases; unmatched junction nucleotides: 5. The chain recombines TRBV30 with TRBJ2-3, with 8 bases identical to TRBD1. Sample: central memory CD4+ T cells from blood. The receptor comes from a man aged 25 to 40 with type 1 diabetes. The CDR3 reads CAWTGGNGDTQYF. The CDR3 DNA reads TGTGCCTGGACAGGGGGCAATGGAGATACGCAGTATTTT.